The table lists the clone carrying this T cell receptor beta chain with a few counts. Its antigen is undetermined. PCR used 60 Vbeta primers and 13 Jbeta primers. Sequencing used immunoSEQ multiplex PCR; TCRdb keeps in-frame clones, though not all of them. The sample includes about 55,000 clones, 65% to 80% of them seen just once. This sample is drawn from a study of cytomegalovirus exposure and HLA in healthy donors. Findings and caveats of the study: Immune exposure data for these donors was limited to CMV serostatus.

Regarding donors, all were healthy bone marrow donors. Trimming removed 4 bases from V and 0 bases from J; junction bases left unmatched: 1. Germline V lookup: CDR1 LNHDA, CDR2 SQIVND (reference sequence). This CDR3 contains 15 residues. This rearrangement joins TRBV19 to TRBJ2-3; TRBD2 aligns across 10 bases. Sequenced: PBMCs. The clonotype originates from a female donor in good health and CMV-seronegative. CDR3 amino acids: CASSTTSGSTDTQYF. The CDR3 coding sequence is TGTGCCAGTAGTACGACTAGCGGGAGCACAGATACGCAGTATTTT.